The present TCR beta chain was sequenced within a study of cytomegalovirus exposure and HLA in healthy donors. The study, taken as a whole, reports: Later, TCR association rates were found to vary by HLA locus, highest for DRB1 and lowest for HLA-C. More clonal expansion characterized HLA-associated TCR beta chains than equally common others in a later analysis. Solely CMV serostatus was available to characterize immune exposure.

Donors had nominal health at sampling but likely had unrecorded immune exposures. To note about this clone: Antigen unknown.

A multiplex PCR was run with 60 Vbeta primers and 13 Jbeta primers. Produced via immunoSEQ multiplex PCR; TCRdb's table is partial and in-frame only. This table holds around 150,000 clones, about 82% found once. The clonotype comes from a woman aged 40 to 50 in good health and CMV-seropositive. The sample was PBMCs.

CDR3 sequence reads: CASSLGGTESRNTIYF. For the CDR3, the DNA is TGTGCCAGCAGCCTGGGTGGGACAGAAAGTCGAAACACCATATATTTT. The rearrangement joins TRBV7-8 to TRBJ1-3; TRBD1 matches at 7 bases. The junction had 12 bases not matched to a gene; V was cut back by 5 bases and J by 5 bases. CDR3 length: 16 residues. Germline V gives CDR1 SGHVS, CDR2 FQNEAQ.